The entry that follows covers one TCR beta chain sequence. Clones were sequenced by immunoSEQ multiplex PCR, and TCRdb holds only the in-frame ones, with some missing. The sample holds 190,000 or so clones, around 88% seen once. Participants, 18 to 89 years old, spanned approximately 25 US areas. Either two negative PCRs, clearance, or symptom resolution qualified Cohort 3 donors as recovered. This record comes from a study of blood T cell repertoires in COVID-19. In the study overall: T cells, B-cell-depleted T cells, or PBMCs supplied cDNA or gDNA.

Germline V gene data show CDR1 as SGHTS and CDR2 as YDEGEE. This CDR3 is 17 amino acids long. J gave up 0 bases and V 2 bases, and 10 bases lay outside the gene matches. The sample comprised PBMCs or T cells enriched from blood (not recorded which). This TCR derives from a young woman who had recovered from COVID-19. This sequence joins TRBV5-8 and TRBJ1-1, with 7 positions matching TRBD1. The CDR3 DNA reads TGTGCCAGCAGCTTACCCGACAGGGCCCCTATGAACACTGAAGCTTTCTTT. Translated: CASSLPDRAPMNTEAFF.